The entry below describes one T cell receptor beta chain. Its antigen is still unknown. The data stem from a study of beta chain features in type 1 diabetes. Study-wide findings and caveats: There was a moderate but significant shortening of TCRB CDR3s in all four CD4+ subsets of Type 1 diabetes patients.

The CDR3 spans 14 residues. Per the germline V gene, CDR1 is ENHRY and CDR2 is SYGVKD. Trimming removed 5 bases at V and 5 bases at J, with 15 bases between. All of the isolated RNA was reverse transcribed, so expressed TCRB transcripts were sequenced. Using immunoSEQ multiplex PCR, the repertoire was profiled, and TCRdb retains in-frame clones only, with some absent. The table has over 600,000 clones, roughly 12% seen once; the top ten hold around 0.12%. The chain is built from TRBV10-3 and TRBJ2-5; D unclear. Sequenced sample: naive CD4+ T cells from blood. This receptor was taken from a man under 40 with type 1 diabetes. The CDR3 region is CAISFSSLGETQYF. The CDR3 DNA reads as TGTGCCATCAGTTTTTCCAGCCTGGGTGAGACCCAGTACTTC.